This T cell receptor (beta chain) was observed in a study of blood T cell repertoires in COVID-19. About the study: Spain, Italy and the United States supplied samples that represented acute and convalescent COVID-19. The analysed material was cDNA or gDNA that came from T cells, B-cell-depleted T cells, or PBMCs.

CDR3 size: 14 residues. V gave up 7 bases and J gave up 7 bases, with 19 bases separating them. Germline lookup yields CDR1 MRHNA and CDR2 SNTAGT. Original data processing: Amplified reference gene primers provided the basis for estimating nucleated cell counts. Sequencing was performed with immunoSEQ multiplex PCR; in TCRdb, only in-frame clones are kept and a portion is missing. V, J and clone size are taken as reported in that table, and D and trimming were inferred from the DNA itself. The data contain 450,000 or so clones, over 75% of them singletons. One Seattle source followed patients from active infection through their disease course.

This chain joins TRBV6-4 and TRBJ1-2; perhaps TRBD1 as D (5 bases). Specimen: peripheral blood. The origin of this receptor is a woman in her 40s with COVID-19, enrolled during active disease. The CDR3 DNA sequence: TGTGCCAGCACTAAATCGCCCACAGGCGGTGGCTACACCTTC. Translated, it gives CASTKSPTGGGYTF.